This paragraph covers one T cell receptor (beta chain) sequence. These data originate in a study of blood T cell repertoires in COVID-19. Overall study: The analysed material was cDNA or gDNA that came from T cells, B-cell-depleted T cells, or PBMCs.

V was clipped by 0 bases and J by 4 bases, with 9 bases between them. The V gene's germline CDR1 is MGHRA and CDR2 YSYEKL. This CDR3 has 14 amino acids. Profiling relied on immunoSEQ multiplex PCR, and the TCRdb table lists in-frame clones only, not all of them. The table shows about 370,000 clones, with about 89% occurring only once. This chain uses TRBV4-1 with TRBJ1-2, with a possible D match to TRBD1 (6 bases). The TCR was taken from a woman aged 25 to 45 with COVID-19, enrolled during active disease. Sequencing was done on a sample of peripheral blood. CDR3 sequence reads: CASSQEWTVYGYTF. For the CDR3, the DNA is TGCGCCAGCAGCCAAGAGTGGACAGTCTATGGCTACACCTTC.